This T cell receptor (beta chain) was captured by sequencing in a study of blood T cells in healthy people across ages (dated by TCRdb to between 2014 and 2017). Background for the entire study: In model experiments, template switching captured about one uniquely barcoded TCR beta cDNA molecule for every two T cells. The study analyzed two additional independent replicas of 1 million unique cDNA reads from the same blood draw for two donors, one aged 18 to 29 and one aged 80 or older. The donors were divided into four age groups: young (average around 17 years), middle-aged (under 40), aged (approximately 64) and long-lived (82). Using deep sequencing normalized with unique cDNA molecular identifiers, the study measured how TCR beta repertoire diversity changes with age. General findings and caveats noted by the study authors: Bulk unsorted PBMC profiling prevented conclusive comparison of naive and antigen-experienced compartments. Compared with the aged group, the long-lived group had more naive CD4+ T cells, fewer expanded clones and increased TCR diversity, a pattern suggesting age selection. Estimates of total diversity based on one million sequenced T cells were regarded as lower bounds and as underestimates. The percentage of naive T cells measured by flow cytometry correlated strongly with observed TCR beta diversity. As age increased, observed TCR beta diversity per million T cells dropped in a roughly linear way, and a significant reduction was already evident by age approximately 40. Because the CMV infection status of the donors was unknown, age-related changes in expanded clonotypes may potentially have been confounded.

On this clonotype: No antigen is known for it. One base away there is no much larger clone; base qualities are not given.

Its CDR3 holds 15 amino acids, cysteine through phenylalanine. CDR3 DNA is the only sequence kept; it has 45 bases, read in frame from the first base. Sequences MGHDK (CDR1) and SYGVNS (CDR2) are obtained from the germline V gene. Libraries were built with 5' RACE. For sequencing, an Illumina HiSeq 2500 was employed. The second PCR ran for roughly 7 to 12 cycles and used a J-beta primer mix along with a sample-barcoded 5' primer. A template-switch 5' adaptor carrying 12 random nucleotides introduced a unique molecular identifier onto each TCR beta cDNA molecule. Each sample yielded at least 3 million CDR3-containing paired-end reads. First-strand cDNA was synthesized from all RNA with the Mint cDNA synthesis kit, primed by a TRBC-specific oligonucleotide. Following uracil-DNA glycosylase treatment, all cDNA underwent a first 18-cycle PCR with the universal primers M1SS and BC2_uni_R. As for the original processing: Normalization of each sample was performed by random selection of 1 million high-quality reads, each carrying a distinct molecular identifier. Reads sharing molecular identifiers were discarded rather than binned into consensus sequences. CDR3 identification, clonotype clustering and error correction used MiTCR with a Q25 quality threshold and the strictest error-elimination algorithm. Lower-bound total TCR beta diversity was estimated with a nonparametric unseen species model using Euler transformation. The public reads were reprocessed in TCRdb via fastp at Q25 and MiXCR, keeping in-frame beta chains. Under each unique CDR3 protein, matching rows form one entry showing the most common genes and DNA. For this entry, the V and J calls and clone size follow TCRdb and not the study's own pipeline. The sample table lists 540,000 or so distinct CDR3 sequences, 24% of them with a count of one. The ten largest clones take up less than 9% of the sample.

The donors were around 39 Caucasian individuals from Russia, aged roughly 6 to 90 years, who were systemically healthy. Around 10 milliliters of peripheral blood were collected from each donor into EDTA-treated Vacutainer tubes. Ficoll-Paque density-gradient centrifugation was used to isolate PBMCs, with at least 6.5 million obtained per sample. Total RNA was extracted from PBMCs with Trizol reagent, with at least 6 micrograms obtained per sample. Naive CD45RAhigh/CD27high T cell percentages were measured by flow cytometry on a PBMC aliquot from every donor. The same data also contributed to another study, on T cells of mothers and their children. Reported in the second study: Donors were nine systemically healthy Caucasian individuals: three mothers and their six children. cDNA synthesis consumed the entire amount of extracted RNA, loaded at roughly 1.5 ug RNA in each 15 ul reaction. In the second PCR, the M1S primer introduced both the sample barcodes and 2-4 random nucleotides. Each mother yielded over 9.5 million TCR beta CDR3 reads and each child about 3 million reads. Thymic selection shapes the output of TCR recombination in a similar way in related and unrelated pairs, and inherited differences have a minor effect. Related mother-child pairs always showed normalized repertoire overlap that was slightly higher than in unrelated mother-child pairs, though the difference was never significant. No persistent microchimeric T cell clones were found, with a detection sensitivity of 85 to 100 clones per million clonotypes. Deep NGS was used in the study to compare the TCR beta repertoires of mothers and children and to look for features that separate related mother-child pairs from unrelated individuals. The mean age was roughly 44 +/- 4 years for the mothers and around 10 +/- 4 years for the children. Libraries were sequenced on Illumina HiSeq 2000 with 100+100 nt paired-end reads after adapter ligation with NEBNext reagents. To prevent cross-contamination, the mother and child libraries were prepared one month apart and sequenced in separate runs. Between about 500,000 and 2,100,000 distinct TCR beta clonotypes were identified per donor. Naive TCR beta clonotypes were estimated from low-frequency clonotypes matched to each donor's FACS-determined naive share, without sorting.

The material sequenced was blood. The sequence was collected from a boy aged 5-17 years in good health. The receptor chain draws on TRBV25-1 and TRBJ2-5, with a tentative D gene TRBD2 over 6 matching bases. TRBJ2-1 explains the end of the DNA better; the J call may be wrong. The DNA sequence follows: TGTGCCAGCCGACCTACGGGGGTAAGCTACAATGAGCAGTTCTTC. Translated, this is CASRPTGVSYNEQFF.